This T cell receptor beta chain comes out of a study of glioma-infiltrating T cells. A note on this clonotype: This may be a read error: a much more frequent sequence differs by one nucleotide. No conserved phenylalanine or tryptophan ends this CDR3, so it is likely a read error.

The iRepertoire nested amplicon-rescue multiplex PCR amplified TCR alpha and beta CDR3s from RNA. TCRdb redid the calling of the multiplex PCR reads with MiXCR, one entry per CDR3 protein. The sample records roughly 100,000 distinct CDR3 sequences, roughly 40% being singletons. Looked up from germline, CDR1 is SQVTM and CDR2 is ANQGSEA. Trimming cost V 3 bases and J 4 bases; bases outside gene matches: 8. CDR3 length equals 15 residues. This clonotype was sampled from a human donor with low-grade glioma or glioblastoma, undergoing nonglioma brain surgery, or in good health (not recorded which). Sequencing was done on a sample of glioma tissue, nonneoplastic brain tissue, or PBMCs (not recorded which). V usage is TRBV29-1 and J usage is TRBJ2-7; 11 nucleotides match TRBD2. CDR3 nucleotide sequence: TGCAGCGTTGAGAAGGTAGCGGGAGGGCCGTACGAGCAGTACTCC. This encodes CSVEKVAGGPYEQYS.